This T cell receptor beta chain is drawn from a study of T cells in Graves' hyperthyroidism and ophthalmopathy. Researchers took RNA transcripts and amplified the TCR beta CDR3 regions from them. During a first-round RT-PCR of the TCR CDR3, the HTBI primer set was used. TCRdb fed the multiplex PCR reads into MiXCR, producing one record per CDR3 protein. This table has fewer than 900,000 distinct CDR3 sequences, approximately 16% appearing once. This CDR3 has 12 residues. V lost 5 bases, J lost 7 bases, and 9 bases lay in between. Germline values: CDR1 MDHEN, CDR2 SYDVKM. V usage is TRBV28 and J usage is TRBJ2-4; D not resolved. Sequenced sample: blood. This TCR was recovered from a man between 18 and 35 years old with Graves' hyperthyroidism. CDR3 DNA: TGTGCCAGCAGTCTCCCTGATAACATTCAGTACTTC. This sequence encodes CASSLPDNIQYF. Looking up the rest from reference TRBV28 and TRBJ2-4 gives the full variable domain: DVKVTQSSRYLVKRTGEKVFLECVQDMDHENMFWYRQDPGLGLRLIYFSYDVKMKEKGDIPEGYSVSREKKERFSLILESASTNQTSMYLCASSLPDNIQYFGAGTRLSVL.